A single sample is the source of the 30 T cell receptor beta chains below, sequenced in a study of shared clonotypes between healthy human individuals. Some clones are missing from TCRdb's copy, which holds only in-frame ones; the method was immunoSEQ multiplex PCR. There are 2.5 million or so clones in the sample; around 90% occur only once, and more than 0.12% lies in the top ten. Sequencing used naive CD4+ T cells sorted from blood. As for subset: CD45RA+ positively selected. Receptors originate from a man younger than 35 in good health.

About this clone itself: Other nucleotide sequences in the sample specify the same CDR3. The rearrangement joins TRBV7-2 to TRBJ2-5; D possibly corresponds to TRBD1 (5 bases). The V end lost 1 base, the J end lost 2 bases, and 11 bases lay between the germline ends. The CDR3 has 15 residues. From germline, CDR1 is SGHTA and CDR2 FQGNSA. The CDR3 sequence is CASSLVGRVQETQYF. Here the CDR3 DNA reads TGTGCCAGCAGCTTAGTCGGCAGGGTACAAGAGACCCAGTACTTC.

The rearrangement joins TRBV2 to TRBJ1-4; TRBD1 might be the D (6 bases). The CDR3 is made up of 14 amino acids. Per the germline V gene, CDR1 is SNHLY and CDR2 is FYNNEI. Trimming stripped 4 bases from V and 5 bases from J, with 11 bases between. The CDR3, as DNA: TGTGCCAGCAGTGTGGGGGCCCTCAATGAAAAACTGTTTTTT. Translating it yields CASSVGALNEKLFF.

This clone has only a few counts. The gene calls are TRBV6-1 and TRBJ1-2; D uncertain. The CDR3 totals 12 residues. V gave up 8 bases and J gave up 1 base, with 8 bases separating them. The germline V gene has CDR1 MNHNS and CDR2 SASEGT. In nucleotides, the CDR3 is TGTGCCAGCTGGGGTAGTAACTATGGCTACACCTTC. Protein product: CASWGSNYGYTF.

This chain uses TRBV7-6 with TRBJ2-1, with D uncertain. Deletions cut 1 base from V and 0 bases from J, with 13 bases between. From germline, CDR1 is SGHVS and CDR2 FNYEAQ. CDR3 length equals 17 residues. The CDR3 coding sequence is TGTGCCAGCAGCTTAGATCAACCCAGAAGCTCCTACAATGAGCAGTTCTTC. The encoded protein is CASSLDQPRSSYNEQFF.

The chain employs TRBV27 and TRBJ1-4; a weak D match, TRBD1 (5 bases). The CDR3 sequence is 15 residues long. Looked up from germline, CDR1 is MNHEY and CDR2 is SMNVEV (reference sequence). The V end lost 1 base, the J end lost 7 bases, and 13 bases lay between the germline ends. CDR3 DNA: TGTGCCAGCAGTTTATGGGGCGGTGGGAGTGAAAAACTGTTTTTT. As protein: CASSLWGGGSEKLFF.

This clone was seen a handful of times. Within the sample, other DNA sequences also encode this same CDR3. The CDR3 DNA sequence: TGCGCCAGCAGTGAGAACAGCAATCAGCCCCAGCATTTT. It is translated as CASSENSNQPQHF. The chain employs TRBV10-1 and TRBJ1-5; D is unclear. CDR1 is WNHNN, CDR2 SYGVQD, per germline (reference sequence). V was trimmed by 2 bases and J by 1 base, leaving 3 bases between them. The CDR3 consists of 13 residues.

The chain carries TRBV5-6 and TRBJ2-7; a possible D gene is TRBD2 (6 bases). Germline loops: CDR1 SGHDT, CDR2 YYEEEE. The CDR3 covers 16 residues. V lost 0 bases and J lost 0, with 13 bases in between. The CDR3 region is CASSLEGSGISYEQYF. CDR3 coding DNA: TGTGCCAGCAGCTTGGAAGGTAGCGGTATCTCCTACGAGCAGTACTTC.

V gene TRBV2 combines with J gene TRBJ2-2; D could derive from TRBD1 or TRBD2 (6 bases each). Germline V gene data show CDR1 as SNHLY and CDR2 as FYNNEI. This CDR3 has 15 amino acids. With 9 bases removed from V and 4 bases from J, the gap between germline ends came to 18 bases. The DNA of the CDR3 is TGTGCCAGGGAAGGAAGGGGGACTCCCACCGGGGAGCTGTTTTTT. It specifies CAREGRGTPTGELFF.

The J gene is TRBJ1-3, the V gene TRBV7-9; unclear D gene. The CDR3 covers 14 residues. Germline V lookup: CDR1 SEHNR, CDR2 FQNEAQ (reference sequence). V gave up 4 bases and J gave up 4 bases, with 11 bases separating them. The CDR3 region is CASSSWDKGNTIYF. The CDR3 DNA sequence: TGTGCCAGCAGCTCATGGGATAAGGGAAACACCATATATTTT.

This rearrangement joins TRBV6-5 to TRBJ2-7; TRBD2 is a possible D gene (5 bases). This CDR3 has 13 residues. V lost 4 bases, J lost 6 bases, and 13 bases lay in between. Germline CDR1 reads MNHEY; CDR2 reads SVGAGI. The CDR3 is CASSSPGGGEQYF. The CDR3 DNA reads as TGTGCCAGCAGTTCCCCAGGAGGCGGCGAGCAGTACTTC.

This clone appeared once. V gene TRBV6-6 combines with J gene TRBJ1-2; 9 bases align to TRBD1. The J segment lost 3 bases and the V segment lost 6 bases, leaving 5 bases of the junction unmatched. The CDR3 runs to 14 residues. CDR1 MNHNY and CDR2 SVGAGI come from the germline V gene (reference sequence). CDR3 loop: CASRGTGRDYGYTF. The CDR3 DNA follows: TGTGCCAGCAGGGGGACAGGGCGAGACTATGGCTACACCTTC.

The rearrangement joins TRBV10-3 to TRBJ1-2; D unclear. This CDR3 region has 13 residues. CDR1 and CDR2 from the germline V gene are ENHRY and SYGVKD. Trimming cost V 2 bases and J 0 bases, with 4 bases left between them. CDR3 DNA: TGTGCCATCAGTGAGGACCCTAACTATGGCTACACCTTC. Its protein is CAISEDPNYGYTF.

The rearrangement links TRBV6-1 to TRBJ1-6; 9 bases agree with TRBD1. The germline V gene encodes CDR1 MNHNS and CDR2 SASEGT. Trimming removed 0 bases from V and 9 bases from J; junction bases left unmatched: 6. The CDR3 has 16 amino acids. The CDR3, as DNA: TGTGCCAGCAGTGAAGCAACCGGGACAGGGACTTCACCCCTCCACTTT. Translation: CASSEATGTGTSPLHF.

The chain employs TRBV5-5 and TRBJ2-1; D may be TRBD1 or TRBD2 (5 bases each). The CDR3 has 14 amino acids. V shed 3 bases and J shed 4 bases, with 11 bases lying between them. CDR1 is SGHKS, CDR2 YYEKEE, per germline (reference sequence). CDR3 sequence reads: CASSSGTSYNEQFF. DNA for the CDR3: TGTGCCAGCAGCTCCGGGACGTCGTACAATGAGCAGTTCTTC.

The sample holds one count of this clone. This chain uses TRBV5-4 with TRBJ2-1, with 7 bases identical to TRBD1. This CDR3 has 19 residues. J was trimmed by 0 bases and V by 2 bases; bases with no gene match: 14. In germline, CDR1 is SGHNT, CDR2 YYREEE (reference sequence). The DNA for the CDR3 is TGTGCCAGCAGCTTATCGACAGGGTACCGACCTCGCTCCTACAATGAGCAGTTCTTC. This translates into CASSLSTGYRPRSYNEQFF.

With respect to this clone: This specimen includes other DNA sequences encoding the same CDR3. The chain links TRBV7-2 to TRBJ2-2; D is ambiguous. V lost 0 bases and J lost 0, with 8 bases in between. CDR3 length: 16 amino acids. CDR1 and CDR2 from the germline V gene are SGHTA and FQGNSA. The CDR3 region is CASSLARGPNTGELFF. The CDR3, as DNA: TGTGCCAGCAGCTTAGCTAGAGGACCGAACACCGGGGAGCTGTTTTTT.

V gene TRBV30 combines with J gene TRBJ1-2, with no clear D. CDR1 and CDR2 from the germline V gene are GTSNPN and SVGIG (reference sequence). CDR3 length equals 12 residues. Trimming took off 7 bases at V and 5 bases at J, with 14 bases between the two ends. As DNA, the CDR3 is TGTGCCTCCTCCCCTCCTCTGTATGGCTACACCTTC. It specifies CASSPPLYGYTF.

The chain recombines TRBV5-1 with TRBJ1-2, with D possibly being TRBD1 (6 bases). This CDR3 is built from 13 residues. The germline gives CDR1 SGHRS, CDR2 YFSETQ. The V end was cut by 4 bases, the J end by 3 bases, with 10 bases between. The DNA for the CDR3 is TGCGCCAGCAGCCAGGACAGAGACTATGGCTACACCTTC. Translation: CASSQDRDYGYTF.

V usage is TRBV19 and J usage is TRBJ1-3, with D possibly being TRBD1 (5 bases). Germline V gives CDR1 LNHDA, CDR2 SQIVND (reference sequence). Trimming left V 10 bases short and J 0 bases short, with 19 bases between. CDR3 length: 16 residues. The CDR3 loop is CATRIRDSHSGNTIYF. In DNA form, the CDR3 reads TGTGCCACGAGAATCAGGGACTCTCACTCTGGAAACACCATATATTTT.

V gene TRBV6-1 combines with J gene TRBJ1-1; a possible D gene is TRBD1 (5 bases). With 1 base removed from V and 0 bases from J, the gap between germline ends came to 9 bases. CDR3 size: 15 residues. CDR1 is MNHNS and CDR2 is SASEGT in the germline V gene. The CDR3 loop reads CASSEGPGMNTEAFF. The CDR3 nucleotides read TGTGCCAGCAGTGAAGGTCCAGGGATGAACACTGAAGCTTTCTTT.

Notes on this clone: This CDR3 is also generated by other DNA sequences in the sample. The chain joins TRBV5-1 to TRBJ2-6; D not resolved. Trimming stripped 4 bases from V and 1 base from J, with 6 bases between. The length of the CDR3 is 14 residues. Germline V CDR1 and CDR2: SGHRS, YFSETQ. CDR3 sequence: CASSPSSGANVLTF. The DNA of the CDR3 is TGCGCCAGCAGCCCGTCTTCTGGGGCCAACGTCCTGACTTTC.

J is TRBJ2-2 and V is TRBV25-1, with D possibly matching TRBD2 (5 bases). Trimming shortened V by 6 bases and J by 0 bases, and 14 bases separated the two germline ends. Germline V gives CDR1 MGHDK, CDR2 SYGVNS. This CDR3 region has 16 residues. This chain's CDR3 is CASSLWESPNTGELFF. In nucleotides, the CDR3 is TGTGCCAGCAGCCTGTGGGAGTCGCCGAACACCGGGGAGCTGTTTTTT.

CDR3 sequence: CASSLEGHLPDTQYF. The CDR3 region has the DNA TGTGCCAGCAGCCTAGAGGGGCACTTGCCAGATACGCAGTATTTT. This chain uses TRBV6-1 with TRBJ2-3; D possibly uses TRBD1 or TRBD2 (5 bases each). Germline V gene data show CDR1 as MNHNS and CDR2 as SASEGT. CDR3 length: 15 amino acids. V shed 6 bases and J shed 4 bases, with 17 bases lying between them.

The chain combines TRBV6-5 with TRBJ1-1, with TRBD1 matching 8 bases. Germline values: CDR1 MNHEY, CDR2 SVGAGI. V shed 7 bases, J shed 9 bases, and the junction held 16 bases outside the gene matches. This CDR3 contains 15 residues. This CDR3 reads CASTKIGQGEVKAFF. As DNA, the CDR3 is TGTGCCAGCACTAAGATCGGACAGGGAGAAGTAAAAGCTTTCTTT.

This chain links TRBV5-8 with TRBJ1-1, with 7 nucleotides matching TRBD1. The CDR3 consists of 15 residues. Germline-derived CDR1 and CDR2 are SGHTS and YDEGEE. Losses at the gene ends were 3 bases for V and 1 base for J; bases not matched to a gene: 6. The CDR3 spells CASSSGRQGNTEAFF. The CDR3 bases are TGTGCCAGCAGCTCGGGACGACAGGGGAACACTGAAGCTTTCTTT. The full variable domain, completed using reference TRBV5-8 and TRBJ1-1, is EAGVTQSPTHLIKTRGQQATLRCSPISGHTSVYWYQQALGLGLQFLLWYDEGEERNRGNFPPRFSGRQFPNYSSELNVNALELEDSALYLCASSSGRQGNTEAFFGQGTRLTVV.

This clone was counted between two and nine times. The rearrangement links TRBV30 to TRBJ1-1; D might be TRBD1 (6 bases). V was cut by 4 bases and J by 4 bases, with 13 bases left in between. The CDR3 consists of 13 residues. The germline CDR1 and CDR2 sequences are GTSNPN and SVGIG (reference sequence). The CDR3 region has the DNA TGTGCCTGGAACAGGGTCCAGGGCACTGAAGCTTTCTTT. The encoded protein is CAWNRVQGTEAFF.

The rearrangement uses TRBV6-5 and TRBJ1-4, with D uncertain. Deletions cut 6 bases from V and 0 bases from J, with 5 bases between. Germline CDR1 MNHEY, CDR2 SVGAGI. CDR3 length: 13 amino acids. The CDR3 DNA sequence: TGTGCCAGCAGAACAGCAACTAATGAAAAACTGTTTTTT. Its protein product is CASRTATNEKLFF.

The chain couples TRBV7-8 to TRBJ2-5; D is possibly TRBD2 (7 bases). Germline loops: CDR1 SGHVS, CDR2 FQNEAQ. V dropped 7 bases and J dropped 0 bases, with 18 bases sitting between them. The CDR3 totals 16 residues. CDR3 sequence (DNA): TGTGCCAGCATCCTTCAGGGGCGGGGGAACCAAGAGACCCAGTACTTC. This translates into CASILQGRGNQETQYF.

This clone was recorded once. At the DNA level, this CDR3 is encoded by other sequences in the same sample as well. The chain couples TRBV9 to TRBJ2-5, with 16 bases matching TRBD2. The CDR3 spans 16 residues. V shed 3 bases and J 2 bases; nucleotides not matched to a gene: 1. Per the germline V gene, CDR1 is SGDLS and CDR2 is YYNGEE. The DNA of the CDR3 is TGTGCCAGCAGCGGGGGACTAGCGGGAGGGCAAGAGACCCAGTACTTC. Its protein product is CASSGGLAGGQETQYF.

The DNA of the CDR3 is TGTGCCAGCAGCGTAGCGTCGGGGGCGCTTGGGGCCAACGTCCTGACTTTC. It is translated as CASSVASGALGANVLTF. This chain uses TRBV9 with TRBJ2-6; D assignment may be TRBD1 or TRBD2 (6 bases each). This CDR3 is 17 amino acids long. Germline CDR1 is SGDLS and CDR2 is YYNGEE. The V and J ends lost 0 bases and 3 bases respectively, with 13 bases between them.